These 22 T cell receptor beta chains came from one sample sequenced in a study of blood T cell repertoires in COVID-19. Profiled with immunoSEQ multiplex PCR; TCRdb holds only in-frame clones, not every one. The table lists about 440,000 clones, less than 95% of them singletons. The sample consisted of PBMCs or T cells enriched from blood (not recorded which). The receptors stem from a young man who had recovered from COVID-19.

This sequence joins TRBV7-9 and TRBJ1-1; TRBD1 aligns across 7 bases. With 3 bases clipped from V and 3 bases from J, the junction kept 4 bases outside the gene matches. There are 14 residues in the CDR3. Germline V CDR1 and CDR2: SEHNR, FQNEAQ (reference sequence). CDR3: CASSLKGGDTEAFF. For the CDR3, the DNA is TGTGCCAGCAGCTTGAAAGGGGGCGACACTGAAGCTTTCTTT. The whole variable domain, filled in from reference TRBV7-9 and TRBJ1-1, reads DTGVSQNPRHKITKRGQNVTFRCDPISEHNRLYWYRQTLGQGPEFLTYFQNEAQLEKSRLLSDRFSAERPKGSFSTLEIQRTEQGDSAMYLCASSLKGGDTEAFFGQGTRLTVV.

The chain uses TRBV5-8 and TRBJ1-2; D call uncertain. Per the germline V gene, CDR1 is SGHTS and CDR2 is YDEGEE. The CDR3 contains 14 residues. Trimming left V 2 bases short and J 8 bases short, with 16 bases between. CDR3 DNA sequence: TGTGCCAGCAGCTTTCCCGCCTCTATGTGGGGCTACACCTTC. This encodes CASSFPASMWGYTF. The variable domain in full, completed from reference TRBV5-8 and TRBJ1-2, reads EAGVTQSPTHLIKTRGQQATLRCSPISGHTSVYWYQQALGLGLQFLLWYDEGEERNRGNFPPRFSGRQFPNYSSELNVNALELEDSALYLCASSFPASMWGYTFGSGTRLTVV.

Comments on this clone: The same CDR3 arises from other DNA sequences in this sample as well. The CDR3 loop is CASSPRPGGNQPQHF. The CDR3 nucleotides read TGTGCCAGCAGTCCCCGCCCAGGTGGCAATCAGCCCCAGCATTTT. The chain links TRBV9 to TRBJ1-5; D gene unclear. CDR1 and CDR2 (germline): SGDLS, YYNGEE. With 5 bases removed from V and 2 bases from J, the gap between germline ends came to 14 bases. There are 15 residues in the CDR3.

The CDR3 nucleotides are TGTGCCAGCAGCTTAGGACAAATCTACGAGCAGTACTTC. Translation: CASSLGQIYEQYF. This chain connects TRBV7-9 to TRBJ2-7; D is undetermined. V lost 1 base, J lost 3 bases, and 7 bases lay in between. The V gene's germline CDR1 is SEHNR and CDR2 FQNEAQ (reference sequence). The CDR3 extends over 13 amino acids. The variable domain in full, completed from reference TRBV7-9 and TRBJ2-7, reads DTGVSQNPRHKITKRGQNVTFRCDPISEHNRLYWYRQTLGQGPEFLTYFQNEAQLEKSRLLSDRFSAERPKGSFSTLEIQRTEQGDSAMYLCASSLGQIYEQYFGPGTRLTVT.

This clone showed up just once. The rearrangement links TRBV4-1 to TRBJ2-2, with 8 bases lining up with TRBD1. Germline V gives CDR1 MGHRA, CDR2 YSYEKL. With V trimmed by 4 bases and J by 8 bases, 9 bases remained unmatched. The CDR3 is 15 amino acids. The CDR3 DNA reads TGCGCCAGCAGCCGGCAAGACAGGGGTCCGGGGGAGCTGTTTTTT. Protein product: CASSRQDRGPGELFF.

The chain has TRBV7-3 and TRBJ1-5, with D unclear. Trimming removed 5 bases at V and 0 bases at J, with 26 bases between. The CDR3 spans 20 residues. The germline V gene has CDR1 SGHTA and CDR2 FQGTGA. In DNA, the CDR3 is TGTGCCAGCAGCCTATATGGCAGGAGAGGAGGTGGGTATAGCAATCAGCCCCAGCATTTT. Protein: CASSLYGRRGGGYSNQPQHF. Based on the CDR3 plus reference TRBV7-3 and TRBJ1-5, the full variable domain is GAGVSQTPSNKVTEKGKYVELRCDPISGHTALYWYRQSLGQGPEFLIYFQGTGAADDSGLPNDRFFAVRPEGSVSTLKIQRTERGDSAVYLCASSLYGRRGGGYSNQPQHFGDGTRLSIL.

This clone was found once. The gene calls are TRBV29-1 and TRBJ1-2, with D maybe TRBD1 (5 bases). Per the germline V gene, CDR1 is SQVTM and CDR2 is ANQGSEA. The CDR3 runs 12 residues. Trimming shortened V by 6 bases and J by 6 bases, and 14 bases separated the two germline ends. In nucleotides, the CDR3 is TGCAGCGTGGGGTGGCAGGGTCATGGCTACACCTTC. Its protein product is CSVGWQGHGYTF.

V usage is TRBV5-1 and J usage is TRBJ1-2; the D gene is possibly TRBD1 (5 bases). With 1 base removed from V and 6 bases from J, the gap between germline ends came to 10 bases. Germline values: CDR1 SGHRS, CDR2 YFSETQ. This CDR3 comprises 13 residues. CDR3 loop: CASSLSQGHGYTF. As DNA, the CDR3 is TGCGCCAGCAGCTTGAGCCAGGGCCATGGCTACACCTTC. Complete variable domain (other parts from reference TRBV5-1 and TRBJ1-2): KAGVTQTPRYLIKTRGQQVTLSCSPISGHRSVSWYQQTPGQGLQFLFEYFSETQRNKGNFPGRFSGRQFSNSRSEMNVSTLELGDSALYLCASSLSQGHGYTFGSGTRLTVV.

The chain carries TRBV28 and TRBJ2-7; 9 nucleotides line up with TRBD2. This CDR3 has 14 residues. CDR1 MDHEN and CDR2 SYDVKM come from the germline V gene. J was trimmed by 3 bases and V by 9 bases; bases with no gene match: 9. In DNA form, the CDR3 reads TGTGCCAGTCGGAACAAGCGGGAGGACTACGAGCAGTACTTC. Encoded protein: CASRNKREDYEQYF.

In this sample, this clone turned up once. V gene TRBV19 combines with J gene TRBJ2-5; possibly TRBD2 for D (6 bases). Between the trimmed V and J ends, which lost 5 bases and 7 bases, there was a span of 17 bases. The CDR3 extends over 14 amino acids. The germline CDR1 and CDR2 sequences are LNHDA and SQIVND (reference sequence). The CDR3 loop reads CASSSRAVGGTQYF. The CDR3 coding sequence is TGTGCCAGTAGTTCCCGGGCGGTCGGGGGGACCCAGTACTTC. Full variable domain (rest looked up from reference TRBV19 and TRBJ2-5): DGGITQSPKYLFRKEGQNVTLSCEQNLNHDAMYWYRQDPGQGLRLIYYSQIVNDFQKGDIAEGYSVSREKKESFPLTVTSAQKNPTAFYLCASSSRAVGGTQYFGPGTRLLVL.

The chain uses TRBV7-9 and TRBJ1-3; 11 bases map to TRBD1. CDR3 length: 17 amino acids. Germline lookup yields CDR1 SEHNR and CDR2 FQNEAQ (reference sequence). J was trimmed by 1 base and V by 4 bases; bases with no gene match: 6. CDR3 in DNA: TGTGCCAGCAGCTCCGGACAGGGGGCTCCATCTGGAAACACCATATATTTT. Residues: CASSSGQGAPSGNTIYF.

This chain links TRBV28 with TRBJ2-7; the match to TRBD1 covers 8 bases. Germline V gene data show CDR1 as MDHEN and CDR2 as SYDVKM. CDR3 length: 16 residues. V dropped 2 bases and J dropped 5; count of bases not matched to a gene: 11. The CDR3 spells CASSLLAGQGSNEQYF. In DNA form, the CDR3 reads TGTGCCAGCAGTTTACTAGCCGGACAGGGCTCAAACGAGCAGTACTTC.

The CDR3 spells CASSGTSGEETQYF. DNA of the CDR3: TGTGCCAGCAGCGGGACTAGCGGGGAAGAGACCCAGTACTTC. The chain links TRBV5-4 to TRBJ2-5; 13 bases fit TRBD2. The CDR3 sequence is 14 residues long. V lost 4 bases to trimming and J lost 3 bases; unmatched junction nucleotides: 0. Per the germline V gene, CDR1 is SGHNT and CDR2 is YYREEE (reference sequence). The full variable domain, rest sourced from reference TRBV5-4 and TRBJ2-5, is ETGVTQSPTHLIKTRGQQVTLRCSSQSGHNTVSWYQQALGQGPQFIFQYYREEENGRGNFPPRFSGLQFPNYSSELNVNALELDDSALYLCASSGTSGEETQYFGPGTRLLVL.

This clone was counted a single time. V and J are TRBV12-3 or TRBV12-4 and TRBJ1-2; a weak D match, TRBD1 (5 bases). The CDR3 covers 12 residues. V lost 6 bases, J lost 3 bases, and 8 bases lay in between. For the CDR3, the DNA is TGTGCCAGCAGCCAGGGTGACTATGGCTACACCTTC. Translating gives CASSQGDYGYTF.

The chain has TRBV6-1 and TRBJ1-2, with D maybe TRBD1 (5 bases). This CDR3 is 15 amino acids long. V lost 3 bases, J lost 2 bases, and 13 bases lay in between. Per germline, CDR1 MNHNS and CDR2 SASEGT. The CDR3 nucleotides read TGTGCCAGCAGTGATCCCCAGGGTTCGAACTATGGCTACACCTTC. Amino acid sequence: CASSDPQGSNYGYTF.

The chain combines TRBV2 with TRBJ1-2, with D possibly matching TRBD1 (6 bases). This CDR3 is built from 13 residues. The V end lost 5 bases, the J end lost 6 bases, and 13 bases lay between the germline ends. Germline V gene sequence: CDR1 SNHLY, CDR2 FYNNEI. The CDR3, as DNA: TGTGCCAGCAGTAAAACAGGGTACGATGGCTACACCTTC. Encoded protein: CASSKTGYDGYTF.

The chain links TRBV19 to TRBJ2-1, with TRBD2 matching 8 bases. The CDR3 totals 13 residues. The V and J ends lost 10 bases and 7 bases, in that order; junction bases with no gene match: 9. The germline V gene has CDR1 LNHDA and CDR2 SQIVND (reference sequence). The CDR3 here is CATSGTRMNEQFF. As DNA, the CDR3 is TGTGCCACATCCGGGACTAGGATGAATGAGCAGTTCTTC.

About this clone: In the same sample, other DNA sequences code for this CDR3. CDR3 nucleotides: TGTGCCAGCAGAGACAGGGAAAACACTGAAGCTTTCTTT. Translation: CASRDRENTEAFF. The chain is built from TRBV6-5 and TRBJ1-1; 7 bases map to TRBD1. The CDR3 is made up of 13 amino acids. Germline-derived CDR1 and CDR2 are MNHEY and SVGAGI. Unmatched junction bases numbered 3, after V lost 6 bases and J lost 2 bases.

As to this clone: One junction end disagrees with the germline gene, perhaps due to a read error. The V gene is TRBV2, the J gene TRBJ2-4, with D uncertain. Germline-derived CDR1 and CDR2 are SNHLY and FYNNEI. CDR3 length: 12 residues. CDR3 sequence (DNA): TGTGCCAGCAGTGAGGCCTTTTTAACCCAGAACTTC. Translation gives CASSEAFLTQNF.

This chain's CDR3 is CASSLLGEGLGGSEAFF. CDR3 sequence (DNA): TGTGCCAGCAGCTTACTCGGAGAGGGATTGGGAGGGTCTGAAGCTTTCTTT. The chain couples TRBV7-3 to TRBJ1-1; D is undetermined. The germline V gene has CDR1 SGHTA and CDR2 FQGTGA. The CDR3 spans 17 residues. V was shortened by 2 bases and J by 6 bases, with 22 bases between the two germline ends.

The gene calls are TRBV24-1 and TRBJ2-2, with TRBD1 matching over 8 bases. The CDR3 extends over 24 amino acids. Per germline, CDR1 KGHDR and CDR2 SFDVKD. V shed 9 bases and J 0 bases; nucleotides not matched to a gene: 32. This CDR3 is CATQRGDILRPQGAGQSNTGELFF. As DNA, the CDR3 is TGTGCCACCCAGAGAGGAGATATACTCAGACCTCAGGGGGCGGGACAGTCGAACACCGGGGAGCTGTTTTTT.

The chain has TRBV3-1 (or the pseudogene TRBV3-2) and TRBJ2-6, with 8 bases matching TRBD1. This CDR3 is 20 amino acids long. After removal of 1 base from V and 0 bases from J, the junction contained 11 bases not matched to a gene. Germline-derived CDR1 and CDR2 are LGHDT and YNNKEL (reference sequence). The CDR3 reads CASSQVPGQASPSGANVLTF. The CDR3 DNA follows: TGTGCCAGCAGCCAAGTACCGGGACAGGCTTCTCCCTCTGGGGCCAACGTCCTGACTTTC.